This passage covers 9 T cell receptor beta chains from one sample sequenced in a study of blood T cell repertoires in COVID-19 (dated by TCRdb to 2019 to 2021). The library relied on the immunoSEQ multiplex PCR assay. This immuneACCESS table, as held by TCRdb, lists in-frame sequences with V and J called but not all clones. Of the missing ones, under half trace to an unresolved V gene in checked studies; the others have no known cause. The sample table records approximately 50,000 clones; 85% to 90% of these occur just once. 4.7% of the sample lies in the top ten. Specimen: peripheral blood. These TCRs come from a human donor in a cohort sampled during active COVID-19.

The chain employs TRBV7-9 and TRBJ2-5, with D possibly matching TRBD1 (6 bases). The germline V gene has CDR1 SEHNR and CDR2 FQNEAQ (reference sequence). The CDR3 runs to 17 residues. The V and J ends lost 5 bases and 8 bases respectively, with 27 bases between them. The CDR3 DNA reads TGTGCCAGCAGCCTTACCCTTTTGGGACACCCGCATGAAACCCAGTACTTC. It encodes CASSLTLLGHPHETQYF.

This clone was seen a few times. The chain carries TRBV10-2 and TRBJ2-7; D remains ambiguous. Trimming left V 3 bases short and J 3 bases short, with 9 bases between. The CDR3 has 13 amino acids. From germline, CDR1 is WSHSY and CDR2 SAAADI. CDR3 nucleotides: TGCGCCAGCAGTGATCAGGTATTCTACGAGCAGTACTTC. The encoded protein is CASSDQVFYEQYF.

The rearrangement uses TRBV7-9 and TRBJ2-5; 7 bases are shared with TRBD1. Germline V gives CDR1 SEHNR, CDR2 FQNEAQ (reference sequence). After removal of 6 bases from V and 4 bases from J, the junction contained 14 bases not matched to a gene. There are 16 residues in the CDR3. CDR3 in amino acids: CASRSGTGARSETQYF. As DNA, the CDR3 is TGTGCCAGCAGGAGTGGTACAGGGGCGCGTTCAGAGACCCAGTACTTC.

The chain employs TRBV3-1 (or the pseudogene TRBV3-2) and TRBJ2-2; 9 bases line up with TRBD2. Losses at the gene ends were 2 bases for V and 6 bases for J; bases not matched to a gene: 4. The length of the CDR3 is 15 residues. Germline loops: CDR1 LGHDT, CDR2 YNNKEL (reference sequence). In DNA, the CDR3 is TGTGCCAGCAGCCAAAAGGGACTAGCCCCCGGGGAGCTGTTTTTT. Its protein product is CASSQKGLAPGELFF.

The rearrangement links TRBV28 to TRBJ2-1; D is ambiguous. Germline CDR1 MDHEN, CDR2 SYDVKM. This CDR3 contains 13 residues. Trimming stripped 3 bases from V and 8 bases from J, with 11 bases between. DNA for the CDR3: TGTGCCAGCAGTTTCCCGCACAGTTATGAGCAGTTCTTC. Protein sequence: CASSFPHSYEQFF.

This chain connects TRBV10-1 to TRBJ2-1, with TRBD1 matching over 10 bases. Germline V gene lookup returns CDR1 WNHNN and CDR2 SYGVQD (reference sequence). Trimming at V came to 8 bases and at J to 3 bases, leaving 1 base not matched to a gene. The CDR3 covers 13 residues. The CDR3 protein is CASGTGVYNEQFF. DNA for the CDR3: TGCGCCAGCGGGACAGGGGTCTACAATGAGCAGTTCTTC.

This clone was detected a few times. The chain combines TRBV3-1 (or the pseudogene TRBV3-2) with TRBJ2-3; D uncertain. CDR1 LGHDT and CDR2 YNNKEL come from the germline V gene (reference sequence). V dropped 1 base and J dropped 2 bases, with 13 bases sitting between them. This CDR3 is built from 16 residues. CDR3 in amino acids: CASSQAESGYTDTQYF. In DNA form, the CDR3 reads TGTGCCAGCAGCCAAGCGGAGTCTGGCTACACAGATACGCAGTATTTT.

The gene calls are TRBV27 and TRBJ2-7; D remains unclear. The length of the CDR3 is 13 residues. The V gene lost 3 bases and the J gene lost 4 bases, with 10 bases spanning the gap. Germline CDR1 and CDR2: MNHEY and SMNVEV (reference sequence). The DNA of the CDR3 is TGTGCCAGCAGTTTTGGCAGGTATTACGAGCAGTACTTC. Residues: CASSFGRYYEQYF.

This rearrangement joins TRBV28 to TRBJ2-4; D is perhaps TRBD2 (6 bases). This CDR3 comprises 14 residues. Germline CDR1 is MDHEN and CDR2 is SYDVKM. V was shortened by 4 bases and J by 3 bases, with 10 bases between the two germline ends. In DNA, the CDR3 is TGTGCCAGCAGTTCGGGGGATAGCAAAAACATTCAGTACTTC. Protein product: CASSSGDSKNIQYF.